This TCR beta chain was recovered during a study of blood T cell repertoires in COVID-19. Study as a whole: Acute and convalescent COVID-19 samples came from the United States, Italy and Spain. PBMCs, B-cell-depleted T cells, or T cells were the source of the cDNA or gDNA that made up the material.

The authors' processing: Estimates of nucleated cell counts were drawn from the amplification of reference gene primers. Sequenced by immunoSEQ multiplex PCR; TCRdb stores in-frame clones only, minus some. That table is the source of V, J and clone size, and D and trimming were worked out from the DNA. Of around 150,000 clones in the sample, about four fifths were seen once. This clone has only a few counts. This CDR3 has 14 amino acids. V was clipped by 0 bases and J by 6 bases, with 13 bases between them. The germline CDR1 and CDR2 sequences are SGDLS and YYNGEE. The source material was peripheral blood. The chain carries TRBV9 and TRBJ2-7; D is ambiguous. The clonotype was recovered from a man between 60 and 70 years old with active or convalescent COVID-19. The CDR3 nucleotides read TGTGCCAGCAGCGTAGATAGCACGGATCCCGAGCAGTACTTC. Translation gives CASSVDSTDPEQYF.